This T cell receptor beta chain was recovered during a study of blood T cells in healthy people across ages. Points from the study as a whole: The long-lived group displayed more naive CD4+ cells, plus higher diversity, than the aged donors did. TCR beta diversity per million T cells fell roughly linearly with age.

The CDR3 is 12 residues long. V lost 3 bases, J lost 6 bases, and 5 bases lay in between. Germline-derived CDR1 and CDR2 are PRHDT and FYEKMQ (reference sequence). Peripheral blood samples of 9 to 10 milliliters were drawn from each donor. Every sample had a minimum of 6.5 million PBMCs isolated. Points on this clonotype: Its target is unknown.

For the second PCR, which ran for 7 to 11 cycles, a sample-barcoded 5' primer and a J-beta primer mix were used. MiXCR, applied by TCRdb to the 5' RACE reads, yields one record per CDR3 protein. The table records fewer than 1.5 million distinct CDR3 sequences, roughly 40% of them present only once. The source material was blood. The sequence was collected from a woman aged 18-29 years in good health. The genes are TRBV13 and TRBJ2-2; D is unclear. DNA of the CDR3: TGTGCCAGCAGCTTCCACCCCGGGGAGCTGTTTTTT. Translated, it gives CASSFHPGELFF.